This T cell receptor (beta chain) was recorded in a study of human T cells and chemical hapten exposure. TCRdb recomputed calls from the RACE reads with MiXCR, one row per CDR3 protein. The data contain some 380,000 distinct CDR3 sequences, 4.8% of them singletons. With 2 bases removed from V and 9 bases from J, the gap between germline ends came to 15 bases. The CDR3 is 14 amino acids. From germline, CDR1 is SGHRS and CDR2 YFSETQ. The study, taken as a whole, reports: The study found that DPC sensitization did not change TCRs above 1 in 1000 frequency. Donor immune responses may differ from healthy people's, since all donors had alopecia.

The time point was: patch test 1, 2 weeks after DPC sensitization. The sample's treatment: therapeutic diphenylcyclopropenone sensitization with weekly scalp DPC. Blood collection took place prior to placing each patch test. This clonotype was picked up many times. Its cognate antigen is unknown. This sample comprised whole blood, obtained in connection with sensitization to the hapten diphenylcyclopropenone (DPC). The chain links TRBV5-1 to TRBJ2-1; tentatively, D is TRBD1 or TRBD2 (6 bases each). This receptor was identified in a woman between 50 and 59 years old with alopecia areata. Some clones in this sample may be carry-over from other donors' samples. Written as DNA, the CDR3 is TGCGCCAGCAGCTTACCGGGGGCGGGCATTGAGCAGTTCTTC. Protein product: CASSLPGAGIEQFF.